Sequencing of this T cell receptor beta chain was carried out in a study of blood T cell repertoires in COVID-19. Either two negative PCRs, clearance, or symptom resolution qualified Cohort 3 donors as recovered. This clone was detected only once. The method was immunoSEQ multiplex PCR; TCRdb's version includes in-frame clones alone and lacks a portion of them. The table has about 300,000 clones, approximately 84% seen once. The germline gives CDR1 SNHLY, CDR2 FYNNEI. This CDR3 is built from 16 residues. Trimming cost V 7 bases and J 6 bases; bases outside gene matches: 13. The V and J genes are TRBV2 and TRBJ1-5; the match to TRBD1 covers 9 bases. The TCR sequence derives from a man aged 30 to 45 who had recovered from COVID-19. The sequenced sample consisted of PBMCs or T cells enriched from blood (not recorded which). As DNA, the CDR3 is TGTGCCAGCACGGGACAGGGCAGTATCAATGGTCAGCCCCAGCATTTT. Encoded protein: CASTGQGSINGQPQHF.